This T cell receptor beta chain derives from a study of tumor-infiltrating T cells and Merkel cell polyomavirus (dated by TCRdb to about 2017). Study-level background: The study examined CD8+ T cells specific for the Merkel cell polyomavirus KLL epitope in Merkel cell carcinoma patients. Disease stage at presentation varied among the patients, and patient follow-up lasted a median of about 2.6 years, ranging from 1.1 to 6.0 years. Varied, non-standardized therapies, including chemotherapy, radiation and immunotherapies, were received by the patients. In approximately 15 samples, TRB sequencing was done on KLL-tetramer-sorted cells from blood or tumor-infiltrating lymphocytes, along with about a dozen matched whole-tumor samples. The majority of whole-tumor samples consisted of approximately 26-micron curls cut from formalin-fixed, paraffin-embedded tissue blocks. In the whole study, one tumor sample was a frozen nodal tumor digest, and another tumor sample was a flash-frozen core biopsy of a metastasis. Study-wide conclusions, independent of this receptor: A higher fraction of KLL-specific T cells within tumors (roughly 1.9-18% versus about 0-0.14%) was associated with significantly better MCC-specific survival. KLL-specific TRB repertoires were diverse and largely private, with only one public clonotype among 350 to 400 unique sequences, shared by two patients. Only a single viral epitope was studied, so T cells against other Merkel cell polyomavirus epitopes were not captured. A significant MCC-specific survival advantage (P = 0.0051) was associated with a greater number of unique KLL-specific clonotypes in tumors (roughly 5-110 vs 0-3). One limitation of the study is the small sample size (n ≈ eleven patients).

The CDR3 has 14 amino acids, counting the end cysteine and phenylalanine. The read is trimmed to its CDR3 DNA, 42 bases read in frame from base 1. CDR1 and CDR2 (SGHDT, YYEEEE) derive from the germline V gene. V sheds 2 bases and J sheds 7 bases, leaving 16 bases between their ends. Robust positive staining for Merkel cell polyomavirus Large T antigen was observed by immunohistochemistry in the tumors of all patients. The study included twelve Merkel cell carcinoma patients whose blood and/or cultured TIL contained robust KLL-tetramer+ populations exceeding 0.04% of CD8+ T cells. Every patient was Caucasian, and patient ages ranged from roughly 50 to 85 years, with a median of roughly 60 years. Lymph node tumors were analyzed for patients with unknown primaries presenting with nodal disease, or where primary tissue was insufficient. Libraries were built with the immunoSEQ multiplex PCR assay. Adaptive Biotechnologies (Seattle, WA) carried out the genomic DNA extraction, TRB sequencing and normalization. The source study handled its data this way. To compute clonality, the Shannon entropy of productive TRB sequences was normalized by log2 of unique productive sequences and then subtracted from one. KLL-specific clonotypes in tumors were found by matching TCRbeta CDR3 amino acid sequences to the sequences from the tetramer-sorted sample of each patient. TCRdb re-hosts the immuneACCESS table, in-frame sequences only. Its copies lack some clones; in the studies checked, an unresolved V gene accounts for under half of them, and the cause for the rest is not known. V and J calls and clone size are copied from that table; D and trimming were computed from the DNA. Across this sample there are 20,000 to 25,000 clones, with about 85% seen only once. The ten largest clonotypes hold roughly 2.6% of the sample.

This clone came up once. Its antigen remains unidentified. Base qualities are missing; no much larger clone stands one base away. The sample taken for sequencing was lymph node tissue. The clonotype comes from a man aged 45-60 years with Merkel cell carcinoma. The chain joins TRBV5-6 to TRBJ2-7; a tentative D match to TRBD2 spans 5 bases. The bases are TGTGCCAGCAGCTTAGGACTTAGGTCTACGGAGCAGTACTTC. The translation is CASSLGLRSTEQYF.